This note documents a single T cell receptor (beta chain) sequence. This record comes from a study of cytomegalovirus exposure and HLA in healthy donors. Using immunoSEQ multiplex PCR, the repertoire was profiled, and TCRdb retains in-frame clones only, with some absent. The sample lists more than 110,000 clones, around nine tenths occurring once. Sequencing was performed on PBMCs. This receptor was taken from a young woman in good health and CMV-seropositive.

CDR3 sequence (DNA): TGCGCCAGCAGCTCCCAAACTCCGTACAATGAGCAGTTCTTC. As protein: CASSSQTPYNEQFF. The chain uses TRBV5-1 and TRBJ2-1; D gene uncertain. V lost 3 bases to trimming and J lost 4 bases, with 11 bases between them. The CDR3 spans 14 residues. Germline V gives CDR1 SGHRS, CDR2 YFSETQ.